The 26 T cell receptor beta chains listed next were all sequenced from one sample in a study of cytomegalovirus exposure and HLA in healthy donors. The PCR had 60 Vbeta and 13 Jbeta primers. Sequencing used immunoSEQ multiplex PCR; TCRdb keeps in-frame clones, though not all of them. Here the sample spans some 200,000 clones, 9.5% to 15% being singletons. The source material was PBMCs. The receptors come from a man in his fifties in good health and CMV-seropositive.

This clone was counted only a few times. Here the CDR3 reads CASSRSNEKLFF. The CDR3 nucleotides read TGTGCCAGCAGCAGATCTAATGAAAAACTGTTTTTT. The rearrangement joins TRBV6-6 to TRBJ1-4; D gene uncertain. The V and J ends lost 6 bases and 3 bases respectively, with 5 bases between them. The germline V gene has CDR1 MNHNY and CDR2 SVGAGI (reference sequence). The CDR3 totals 12 residues.

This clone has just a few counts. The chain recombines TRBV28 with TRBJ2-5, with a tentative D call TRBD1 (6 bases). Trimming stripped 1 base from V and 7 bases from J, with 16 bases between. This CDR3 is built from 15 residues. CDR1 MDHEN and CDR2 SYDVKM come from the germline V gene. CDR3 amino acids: CASSLLAQGRGTQYF. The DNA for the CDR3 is TGTGCCAGCAGTTTATTGGCCCAGGGGCGTGGGACCCAGTACTTC.

The CDR3 region has the DNA TGTGCCAGTAGTATAGATGAGGCGGGGGTAGGGCAGCCCCAGCATTTT. Its translation is CASSIDEAGVGQPQHF. The gene calls are TRBV19 and TRBJ1-5, with D perhaps matching TRBD1 (5 bases). CDR3 length: 16 residues. With 0 bases removed from V and 7 bases from J, the gap between germline ends came to 16 bases. Germline V gene sequence: CDR1 LNHDA, CDR2 SQIVND (reference sequence). The entire variable domain, with the rest obtained from reference TRBV19 and TRBJ1-5, is as follows: DGGITQSPKYLFRKEGQNVTLSCEQNLNHDAMYWYRQDPGQGLRLIYYSQIVNDFQKGDIAEGYSVSREKKESFPLTVTSAQKNPTAFYLCASSIDEAGVGQPQHFGDGTRLSIL.

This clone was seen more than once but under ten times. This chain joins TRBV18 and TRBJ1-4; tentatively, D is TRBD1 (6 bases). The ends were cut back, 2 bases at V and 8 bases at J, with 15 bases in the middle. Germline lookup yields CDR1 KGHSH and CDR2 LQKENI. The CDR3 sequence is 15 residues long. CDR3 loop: CASSPSNREWEKLFF. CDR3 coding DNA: TGTGCCAGCTCACCAAGCAACAGGGAGTGGGAAAAACTGTTTTTT.

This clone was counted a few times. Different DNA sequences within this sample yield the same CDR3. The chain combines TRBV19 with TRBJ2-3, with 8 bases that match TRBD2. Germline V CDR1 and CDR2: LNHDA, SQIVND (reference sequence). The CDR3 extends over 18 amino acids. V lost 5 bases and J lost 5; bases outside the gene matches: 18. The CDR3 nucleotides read TGTGCCAGTAGTTCCCCCCAGCGGGGGATTCCCGTGAGAGATACGCAGTATTTT. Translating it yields CASSSPQRGIPVRDTQYF.

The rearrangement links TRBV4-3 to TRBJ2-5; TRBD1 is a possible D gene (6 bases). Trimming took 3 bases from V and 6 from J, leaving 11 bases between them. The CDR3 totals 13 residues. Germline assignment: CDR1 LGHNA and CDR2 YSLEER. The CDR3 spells CASSQSRGQTQYF. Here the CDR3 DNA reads TGCGCCAGCAGCCAGAGCAGGGGACAGACCCAGTACTTC.

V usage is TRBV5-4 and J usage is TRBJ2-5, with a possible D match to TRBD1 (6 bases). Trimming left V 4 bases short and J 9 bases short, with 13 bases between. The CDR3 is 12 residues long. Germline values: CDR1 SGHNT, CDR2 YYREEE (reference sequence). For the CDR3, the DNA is TGTGCCAGCAGCAATACTCCAGGGGCCCAGTACTTC. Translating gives CASSNTPGAQYF.

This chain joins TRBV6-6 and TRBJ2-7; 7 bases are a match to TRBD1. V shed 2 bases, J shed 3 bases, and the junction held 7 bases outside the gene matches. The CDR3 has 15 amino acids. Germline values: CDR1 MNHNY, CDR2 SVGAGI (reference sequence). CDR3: CASSYLGTEHYEQYF. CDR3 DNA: TGTGCCAGCAGTTACCTCGGGACAGAGCACTACGAGCAGTACTTC.

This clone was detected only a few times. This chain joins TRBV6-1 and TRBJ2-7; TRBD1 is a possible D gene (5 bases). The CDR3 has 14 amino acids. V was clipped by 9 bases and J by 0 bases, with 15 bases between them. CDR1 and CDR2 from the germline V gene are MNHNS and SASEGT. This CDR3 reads CASSSSRASYEQYF. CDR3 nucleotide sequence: TGTGCCAGTTCGTCGAGCAGGGCCTCCTACGAGCAGTACTTC.

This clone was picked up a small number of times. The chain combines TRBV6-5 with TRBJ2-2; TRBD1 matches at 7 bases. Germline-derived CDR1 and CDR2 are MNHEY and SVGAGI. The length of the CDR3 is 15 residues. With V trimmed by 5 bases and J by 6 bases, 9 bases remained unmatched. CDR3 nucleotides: TGTGCCAGCAGTCCCCAGACAGGGATCGCCGGGGAGCTGTTTTTT. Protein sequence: CASSPQTGIAGELFF.

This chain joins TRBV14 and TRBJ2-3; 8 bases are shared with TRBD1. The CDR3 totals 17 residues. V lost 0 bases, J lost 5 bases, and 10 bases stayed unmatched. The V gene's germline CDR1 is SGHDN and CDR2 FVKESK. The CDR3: CASSQDLGRGPQDTQYF. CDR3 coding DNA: TGTGCCAGCAGCCAAGATCTTGGCAGGGGGCCCCAAGATACGCAGTATTTT.

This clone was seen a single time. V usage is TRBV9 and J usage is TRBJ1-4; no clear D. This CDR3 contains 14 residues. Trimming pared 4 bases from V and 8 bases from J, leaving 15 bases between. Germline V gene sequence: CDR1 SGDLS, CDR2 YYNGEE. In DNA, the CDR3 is TGTGCCAGCAGCTCGGGAAAGGGTGAGGAAAAACTGTTTTTT. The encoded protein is CASSSGKGEEKLFF.

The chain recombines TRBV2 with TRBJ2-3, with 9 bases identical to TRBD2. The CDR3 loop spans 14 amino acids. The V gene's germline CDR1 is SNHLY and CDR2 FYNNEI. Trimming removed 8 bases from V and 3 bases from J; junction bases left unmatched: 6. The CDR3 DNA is TGTGCCAGCGGGGCTAGCGGGGAAACAGATACGCAGTATTTT. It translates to CASGASGETDTQYF.

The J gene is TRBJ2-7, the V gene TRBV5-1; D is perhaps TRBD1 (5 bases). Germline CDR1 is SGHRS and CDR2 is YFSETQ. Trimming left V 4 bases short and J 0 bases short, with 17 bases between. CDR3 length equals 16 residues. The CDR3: CASSPTARQGSYEQYF. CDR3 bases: TGCGCCAGCAGCCCGACGGCCAGGCAGGGCTCCTACGAGCAGTACTTC.

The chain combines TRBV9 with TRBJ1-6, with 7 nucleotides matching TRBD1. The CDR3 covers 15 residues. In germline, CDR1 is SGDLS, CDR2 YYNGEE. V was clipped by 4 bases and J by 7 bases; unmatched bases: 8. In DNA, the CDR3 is TGTGCCAGCAGCCTCACCGGGACAGCAAATTCACCCCTCCACTTT. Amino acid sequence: CASSLTGTANSPLHF.

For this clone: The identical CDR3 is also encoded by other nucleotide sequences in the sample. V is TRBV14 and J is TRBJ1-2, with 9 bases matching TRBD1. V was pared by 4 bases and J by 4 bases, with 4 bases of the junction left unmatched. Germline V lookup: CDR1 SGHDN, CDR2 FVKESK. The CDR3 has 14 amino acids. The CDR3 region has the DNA TGTGCCAGCAGCCGCGACAGGGGGGGCTATGGCTACACCTTC. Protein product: CASSRDRGGYGYTF. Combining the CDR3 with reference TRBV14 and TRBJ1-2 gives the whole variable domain EAGVTQFPSHSVIEKGQTVTLRCDPISGHDNLYWYRRVMGKEIKFLLHFVKESKQDESGMPNNRFLAERTGGTYSTLKVQPAELEDSGVYFCASSRDRGGYGYTFGSGTRLTVV.

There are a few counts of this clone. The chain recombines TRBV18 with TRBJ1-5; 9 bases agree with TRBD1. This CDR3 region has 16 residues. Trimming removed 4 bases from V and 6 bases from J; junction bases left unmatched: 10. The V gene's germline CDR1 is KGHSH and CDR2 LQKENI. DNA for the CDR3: TGTGCCAGCTCACTTCTGAAACAGGGGGCTGGTCAGCCCCAGCATTTT. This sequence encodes CASSLLKQGAGQPQHF.

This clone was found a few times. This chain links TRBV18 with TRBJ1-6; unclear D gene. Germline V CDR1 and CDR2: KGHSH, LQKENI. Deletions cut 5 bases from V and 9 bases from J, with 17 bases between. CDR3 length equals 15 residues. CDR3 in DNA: TGTGCCAGCTCAGACGACCCGCCGGGAAGTTCACCCCTCCACTTT. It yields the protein CASSDDPPGSSPLHF.

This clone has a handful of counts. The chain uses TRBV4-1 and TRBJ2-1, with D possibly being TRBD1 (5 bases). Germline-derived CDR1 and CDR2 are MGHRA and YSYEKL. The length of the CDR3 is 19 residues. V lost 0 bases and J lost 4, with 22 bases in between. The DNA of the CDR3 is TGCGCCAGCAGCCAAGATCGGCAGGGTCGGAGTTTAATATACAATGAGCAGTTCTTC. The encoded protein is CASSQDRQGRSLIYNEQFF.

The DNA for the CDR3 is TGTGCCAGCAGCTTATCGAATGAGCAGTTCTTC. This sequence encodes CASSLSNEQFF. The J gene is TRBJ2-1, the V gene TRBV7-9, with D unclear. The CDR3 has 11 residues. Trimming took off 2 bases at V and 7 bases at J, with 3 bases between the two ends. Germline CDR1 and CDR2: SEHNR and FQNEAQ (reference sequence).

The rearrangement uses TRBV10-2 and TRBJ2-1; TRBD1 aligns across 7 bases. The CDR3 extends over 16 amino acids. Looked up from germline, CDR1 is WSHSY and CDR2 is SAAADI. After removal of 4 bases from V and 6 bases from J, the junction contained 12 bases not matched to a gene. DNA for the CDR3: TGCGCCAGCAGTGCATGGGACAGAGGTTCGGGCAATGAGCAGTTCTTC. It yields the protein CASSAWDRGSGNEQFF.

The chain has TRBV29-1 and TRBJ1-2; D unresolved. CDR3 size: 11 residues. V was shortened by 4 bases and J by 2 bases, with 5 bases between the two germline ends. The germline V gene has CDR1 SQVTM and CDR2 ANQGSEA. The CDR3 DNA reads TGCAGCGTTGTACAGAACTATGGCTACACCTTC. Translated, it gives CSVVQNYGYTF.

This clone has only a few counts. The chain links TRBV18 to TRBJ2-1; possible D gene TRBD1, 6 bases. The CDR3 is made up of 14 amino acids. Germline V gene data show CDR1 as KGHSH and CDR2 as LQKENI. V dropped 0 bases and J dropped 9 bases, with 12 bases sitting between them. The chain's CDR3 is CASSPPIQGSEQFF. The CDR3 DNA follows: TGTGCCAGCTCACCACCGATTCAGGGGAGTGAGCAGTTCTTC.

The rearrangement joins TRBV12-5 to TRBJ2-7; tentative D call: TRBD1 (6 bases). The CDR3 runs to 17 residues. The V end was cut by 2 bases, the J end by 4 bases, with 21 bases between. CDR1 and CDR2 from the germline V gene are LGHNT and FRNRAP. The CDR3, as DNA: TGTGCTAGTGGTTTGTACTACCCGGGACAAAAAGGGTACGAGCAGTACTTC. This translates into CASGLYYPGQKGYEQYF.

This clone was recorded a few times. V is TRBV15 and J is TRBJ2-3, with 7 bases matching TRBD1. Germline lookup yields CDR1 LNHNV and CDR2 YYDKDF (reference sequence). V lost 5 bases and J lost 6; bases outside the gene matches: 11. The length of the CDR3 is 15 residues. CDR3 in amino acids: CATSLVNTGVDTQYF. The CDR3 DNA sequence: TGTGCCACCAGCTTGGTCAATACAGGGGTGGATACGCAGTATTTT. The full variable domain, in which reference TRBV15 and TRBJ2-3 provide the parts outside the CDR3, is DAMVIQNPRYQVTQFGKPVTLSCSQTLNHNVMYWYQQKSSQAPKLLFHYYDKDFNNEADTPDNFQSRRPNTSFCFLDIRSPGLGDTAMYLCATSLVNTGVDTQYFGPGTRLTVL.

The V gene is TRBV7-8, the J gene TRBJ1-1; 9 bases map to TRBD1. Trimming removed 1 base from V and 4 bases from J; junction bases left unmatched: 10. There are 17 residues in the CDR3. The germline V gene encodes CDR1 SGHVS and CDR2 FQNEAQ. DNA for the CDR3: TGTGCCAGCAGCTTAGTAGGGACAGGGAGGGCGAGCACTGAAGCTTTCTTT. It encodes CASSLVGTGRASTEAFF. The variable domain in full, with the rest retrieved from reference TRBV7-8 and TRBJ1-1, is GAGVSQSPRYKVAKRGQDVALRCDPISGHVSLFWYQQALGQGPEFLTYFQNEAQLDKSGLPSDRFFAERPEGSVSTLKIQRTQQEDSAVYLCASSLVGTGRASTEAFFGQGTRLTVV.